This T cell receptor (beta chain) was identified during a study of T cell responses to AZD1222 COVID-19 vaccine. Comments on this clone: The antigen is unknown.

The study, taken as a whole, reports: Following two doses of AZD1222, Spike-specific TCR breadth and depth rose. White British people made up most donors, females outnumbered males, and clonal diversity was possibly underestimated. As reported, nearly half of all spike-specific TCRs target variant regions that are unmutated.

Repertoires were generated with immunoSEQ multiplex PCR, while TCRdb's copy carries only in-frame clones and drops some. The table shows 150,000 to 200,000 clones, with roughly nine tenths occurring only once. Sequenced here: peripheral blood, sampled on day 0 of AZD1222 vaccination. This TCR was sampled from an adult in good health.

CDR3 loop: CASSSYDGTYEQYF. The CDR3 region has the DNA TGCGCCAGCAGCAGCTACGACGGGACCTACGAGCAGTACTTC. The genes are TRBV5-1 and TRBJ2-7, with D maybe TRBD2 (5 bases). Trimming removed 4 bases at V and 2 bases at J, with 13 bases between. CDR3 size: 14 residues. CDR1 and CDR2 from the germline V gene are SGHRS and YFSETQ. Supplemented by reference TRBV5-1 and TRBJ2-7, the full variable domain reads KAGVTQTPRYLIKTRGQQVTLSCSPISGHRSVSWYQQTPGQGLQFLFEYFSETQRNKGNFPGRFSGRQFSNSRSEMNVSTLELGDSALYLCASSSYDGTYEQYFGPGTRLTVT.